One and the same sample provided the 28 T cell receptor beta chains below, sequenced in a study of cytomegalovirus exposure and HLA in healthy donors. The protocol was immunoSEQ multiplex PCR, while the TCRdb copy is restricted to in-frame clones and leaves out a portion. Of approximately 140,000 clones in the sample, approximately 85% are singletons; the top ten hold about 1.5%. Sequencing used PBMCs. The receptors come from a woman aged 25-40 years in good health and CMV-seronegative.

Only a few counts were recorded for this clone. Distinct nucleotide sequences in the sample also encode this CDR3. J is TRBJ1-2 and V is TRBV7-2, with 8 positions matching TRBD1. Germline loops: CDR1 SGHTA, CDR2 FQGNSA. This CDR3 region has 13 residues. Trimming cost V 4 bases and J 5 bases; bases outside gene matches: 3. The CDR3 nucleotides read TGTGCCAGCAGCTCGGACAGGGATTATGGCTACACCTTC. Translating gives CASSSDRDYGYTF.

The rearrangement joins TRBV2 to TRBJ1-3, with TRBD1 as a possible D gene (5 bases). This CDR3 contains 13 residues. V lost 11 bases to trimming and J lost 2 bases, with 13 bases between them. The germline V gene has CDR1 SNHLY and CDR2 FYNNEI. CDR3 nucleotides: TGTGCCGGGACTCGGGAGACTGGAAACACCATATATTTT. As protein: CAGTRETGNTIYF.

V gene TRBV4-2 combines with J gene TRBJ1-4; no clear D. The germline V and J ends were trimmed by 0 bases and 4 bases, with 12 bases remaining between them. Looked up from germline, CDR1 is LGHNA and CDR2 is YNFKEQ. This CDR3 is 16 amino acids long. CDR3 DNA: TGTGCCAGCAGCCAAGATGATGGGCAGATTAATGAAAAACTGTTTTTT. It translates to CASSQDDGQINEKLFF.

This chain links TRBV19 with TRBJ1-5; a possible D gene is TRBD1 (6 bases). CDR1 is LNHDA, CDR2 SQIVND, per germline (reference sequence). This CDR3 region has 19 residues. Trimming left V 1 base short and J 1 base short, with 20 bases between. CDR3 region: CASSIVGPTGRFSNQPQHF. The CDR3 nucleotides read TGTGCCAGTAGTATAGTCGGCCCCACAGGGCGGTTCAGCAATCAGCCCCAGCATTTT. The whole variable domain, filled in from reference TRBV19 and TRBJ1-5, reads DGGITQSPKYLFRKEGQNVTLSCEQNLNHDAMYWYRQDPGQGLRLIYYSQIVNDFQKGDIAEGYSVSREKKESFPLTVTSAQKNPTAFYLCASSIVGPTGRFSNQPQHFGDGTRLSIL.

The CDR3 sequence is CASETPGGISYEQYF. The CDR3 DNA reads TGTGCCAGCGAGACACCAGGGGGAATCTCCTACGAGCAGTACTTC. The chain uses TRBV28 and TRBJ2-7, with TRBD1 matching 7 bases. J lost 0 bases, V lost 8 bases, and 10 bases had no gene match. The germline gives CDR1 MDHEN, CDR2 SYDVKM. The CDR3 is 15 residues long.

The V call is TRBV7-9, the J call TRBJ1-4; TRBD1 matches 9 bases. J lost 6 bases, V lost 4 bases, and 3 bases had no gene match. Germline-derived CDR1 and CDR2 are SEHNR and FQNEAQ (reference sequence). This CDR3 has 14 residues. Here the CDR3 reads CASSSTGGDEKLFF. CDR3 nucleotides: TGTGCCAGCAGCTCGACAGGGGGTGATGAAAAACTGTTTTTT.

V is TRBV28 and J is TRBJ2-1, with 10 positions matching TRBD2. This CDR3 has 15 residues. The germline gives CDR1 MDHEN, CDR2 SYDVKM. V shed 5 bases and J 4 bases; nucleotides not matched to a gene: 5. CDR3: CASSQSGGVYNEQFF. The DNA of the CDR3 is TGTGCCAGCAGTCAAAGCGGGGGGGTTTACAATGAGCAGTTCTTC.

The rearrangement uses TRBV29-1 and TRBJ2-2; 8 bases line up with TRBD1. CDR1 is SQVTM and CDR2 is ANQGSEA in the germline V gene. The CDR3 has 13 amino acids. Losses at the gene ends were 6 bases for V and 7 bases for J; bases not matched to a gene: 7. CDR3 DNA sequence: TGCAGCGTCGGACAGGGACCGGGCGGGGAGCTGTTTTTT. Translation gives CSVGQGPGGELFF.

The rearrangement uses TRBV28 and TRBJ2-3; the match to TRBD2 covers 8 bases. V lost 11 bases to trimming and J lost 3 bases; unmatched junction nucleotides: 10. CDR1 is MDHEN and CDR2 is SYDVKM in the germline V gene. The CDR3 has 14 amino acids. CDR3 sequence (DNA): TGTGCCTCAAACGGGGGGGCTGGTACAGATACGCAGTATTTT. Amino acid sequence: CASNGGAGTDTQYF.

The CDR3: CASSAGQGEQYF. The CDR3 bases are TGTGCCAGCAGTGCGGGACAGGGCGAGCAGTACTTC. The chain has TRBV7-2 and TRBJ2-7; 9 bases align to TRBD1. There are 12 residues in the CDR3. Germline values: CDR1 SGHTA, CDR2 FQGNSA. V was pared by 6 bases and J by 6 bases, with 3 bases of the junction left unmatched. The full variable domain, its missing parts supplied by reference TRBV7-2 and TRBJ2-7, is GAGVSQSPSNKVTEKGKDVELRCDPISGHTALYWYRQSLGQGLEFLIYFQGNSAPDKSGLPSDRFSAERTGGSVSTLTIQRTQQEDSAVYLCASSAGQGEQYFGPGTRLTVT.

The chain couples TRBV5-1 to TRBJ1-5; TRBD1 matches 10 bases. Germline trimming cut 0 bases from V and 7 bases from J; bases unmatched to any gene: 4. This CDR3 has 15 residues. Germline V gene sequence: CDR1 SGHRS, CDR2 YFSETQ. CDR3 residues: CASSLAGDRGQPQHF. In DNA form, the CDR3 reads TGCGCCAGCAGCTTGGCAGGGGACAGGGGACAGCCCCAGCATTTT.

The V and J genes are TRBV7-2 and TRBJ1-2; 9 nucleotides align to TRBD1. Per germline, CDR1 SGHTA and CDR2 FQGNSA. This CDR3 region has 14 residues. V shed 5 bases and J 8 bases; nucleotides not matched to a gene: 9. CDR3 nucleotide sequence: TGTGCCAGCAGCCCGGGACAGGGTCTGGGCGGCTACACCTTC. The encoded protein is CASSPGQGLGGYTF. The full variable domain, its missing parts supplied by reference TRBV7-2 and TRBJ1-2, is GAGVSQSPSNKVTEKGKDVELRCDPISGHTALYWYRQSLGQGLEFLIYFQGNSAPDKSGLPSDRFSAERTGGSVSTLTIQRTQQEDSAVYLCASSPGQGLGGYTFGSGTRLTVV.

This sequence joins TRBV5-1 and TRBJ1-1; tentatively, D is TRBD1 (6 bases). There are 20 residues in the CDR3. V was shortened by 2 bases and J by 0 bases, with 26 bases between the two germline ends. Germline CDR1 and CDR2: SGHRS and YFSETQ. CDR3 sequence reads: CASSFSLGQSSFQMNTEAFF. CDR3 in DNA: TGCGCCAGCAGCTTCTCTCTAGGACAGTCAAGTTTTCAGATGAACACTGAAGCTTTCTTT. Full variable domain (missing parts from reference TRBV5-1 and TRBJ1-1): KAGVTQTPRYLIKTRGQQVTLSCSPISGHRSVSWYQQTPGQGLQFLFEYFSETQRNKGNFPGRFSGRQFSNSRSEMNVSTLELGDSALYLCASSFSLGQSSFQMNTEAFFGQGTRLTVV.

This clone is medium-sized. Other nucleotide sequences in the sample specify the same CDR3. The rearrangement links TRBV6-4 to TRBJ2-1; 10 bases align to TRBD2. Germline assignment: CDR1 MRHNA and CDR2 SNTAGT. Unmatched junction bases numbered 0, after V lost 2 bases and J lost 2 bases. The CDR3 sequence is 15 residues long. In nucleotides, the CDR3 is TGTGCCAGCAGTGACAGCGGGGGGGCCTACAATGAGCAGTTCTTC. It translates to CASSDSGGAYNEQFF.

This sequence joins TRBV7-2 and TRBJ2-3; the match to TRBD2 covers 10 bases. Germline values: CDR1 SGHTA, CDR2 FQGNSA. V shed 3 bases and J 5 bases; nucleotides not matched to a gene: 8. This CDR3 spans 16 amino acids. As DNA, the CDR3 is TGTGCCAGCAGCTTTCTAGCGGGGGCGCACGGAGATACGCAGTATTTT. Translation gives CASSFLAGAHGDTQYF.

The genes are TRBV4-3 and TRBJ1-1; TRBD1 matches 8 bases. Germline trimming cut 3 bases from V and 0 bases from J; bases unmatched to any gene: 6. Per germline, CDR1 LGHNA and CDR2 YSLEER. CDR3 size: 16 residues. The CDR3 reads CASSQGRGRVNTEAFF. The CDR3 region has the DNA TGCGCCAGCAGCCAGGGCAGGGGGCGCGTGAACACTGAAGCTTTCTTT.

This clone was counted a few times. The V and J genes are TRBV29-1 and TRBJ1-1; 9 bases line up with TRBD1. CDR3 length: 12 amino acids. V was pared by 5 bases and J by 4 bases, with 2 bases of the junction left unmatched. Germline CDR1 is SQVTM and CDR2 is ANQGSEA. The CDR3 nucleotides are TGCAGCGTTCCACAGGGGGCCACTGAAGCTTTCTTT. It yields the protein CSVPQGATEAFF.

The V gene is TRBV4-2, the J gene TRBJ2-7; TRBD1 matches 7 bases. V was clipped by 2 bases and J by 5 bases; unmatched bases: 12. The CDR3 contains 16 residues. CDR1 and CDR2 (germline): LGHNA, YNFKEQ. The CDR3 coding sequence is TGTGCCAGCAGCCAACAGATCTGGACAGGTGGCCACGAGCAGTACTTC. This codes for CASSQQIWTGGHEQYF.

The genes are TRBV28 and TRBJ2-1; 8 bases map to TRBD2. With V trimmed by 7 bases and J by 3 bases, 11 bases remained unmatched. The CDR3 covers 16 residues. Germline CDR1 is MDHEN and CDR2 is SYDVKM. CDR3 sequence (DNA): TGTGCCAGCACCCCATGGGCGGGGGGCAACTACAATGAGCAGTTCTTC. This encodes CASTPWAGGNYNEQFF.

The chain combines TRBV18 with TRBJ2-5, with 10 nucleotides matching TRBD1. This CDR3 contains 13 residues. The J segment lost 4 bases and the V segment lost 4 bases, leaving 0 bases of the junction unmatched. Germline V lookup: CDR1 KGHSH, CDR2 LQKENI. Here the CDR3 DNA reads TGTGCCAGCTCACGGGACAGGGGAGAGACCCAGTACTTC. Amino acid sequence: CASSRDRGETQYF.

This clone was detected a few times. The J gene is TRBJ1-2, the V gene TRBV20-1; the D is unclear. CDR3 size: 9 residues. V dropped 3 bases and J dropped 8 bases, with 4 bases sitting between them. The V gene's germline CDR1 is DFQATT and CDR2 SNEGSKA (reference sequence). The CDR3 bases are TGCAGTGCTAGTCCAGGCTACACCTTC. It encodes CSASPGYTF.

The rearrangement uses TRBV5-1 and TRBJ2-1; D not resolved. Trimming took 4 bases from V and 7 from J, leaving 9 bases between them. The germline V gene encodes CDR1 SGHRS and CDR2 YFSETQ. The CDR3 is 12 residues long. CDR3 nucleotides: TGCGCCAGCAGCGATGCGGAGAATGAGCAGTTCTTC. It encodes CASSDAENEQFF.

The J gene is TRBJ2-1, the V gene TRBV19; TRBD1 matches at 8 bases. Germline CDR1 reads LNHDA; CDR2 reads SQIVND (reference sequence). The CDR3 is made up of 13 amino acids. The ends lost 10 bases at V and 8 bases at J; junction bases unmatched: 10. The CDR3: CATDRGRGDEQFF. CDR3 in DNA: TGTGCCACTGACAGGGGCCGTGGGGATGAGCAGTTCTTC. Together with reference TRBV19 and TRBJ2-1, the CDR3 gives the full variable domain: DGGITQSPKYLFRKEGQNVTLSCEQNLNHDAMYWYRQDPGQGLRLIYYSQIVNDFQKGDIAEGYSVSREKKESFPLTVTSAQKNPTAFYLCATDRGRGDEQFFGPGTRLTVL.

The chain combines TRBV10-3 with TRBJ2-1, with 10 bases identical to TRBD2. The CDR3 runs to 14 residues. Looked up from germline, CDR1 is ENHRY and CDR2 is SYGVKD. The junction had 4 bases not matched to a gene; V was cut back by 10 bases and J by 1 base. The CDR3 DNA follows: TGTGCCACCCTAGCGGGGGCATCCTACAATGAGCAGTTCTTC. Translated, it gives CATLAGASYNEQFF.

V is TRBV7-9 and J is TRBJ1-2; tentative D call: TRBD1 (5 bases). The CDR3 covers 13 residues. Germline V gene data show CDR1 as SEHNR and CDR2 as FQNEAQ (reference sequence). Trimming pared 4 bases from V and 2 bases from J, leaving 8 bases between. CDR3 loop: CASSSDTNYGYTF. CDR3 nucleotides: TGTGCCAGCAGCTCGGACACAAACTATGGCTACACCTTC.

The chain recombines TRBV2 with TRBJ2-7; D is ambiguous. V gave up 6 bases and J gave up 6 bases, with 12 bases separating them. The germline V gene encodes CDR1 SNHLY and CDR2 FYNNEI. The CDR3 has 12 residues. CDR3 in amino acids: CASRAVSAEQYF. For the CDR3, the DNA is TGTGCCAGCAGGGCAGTGTCTGCCGAGCAGTACTTC.

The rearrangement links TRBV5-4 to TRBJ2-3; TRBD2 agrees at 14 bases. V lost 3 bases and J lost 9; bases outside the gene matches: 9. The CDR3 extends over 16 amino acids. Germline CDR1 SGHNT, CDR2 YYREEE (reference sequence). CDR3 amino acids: CASSSPTSGGADTQYF. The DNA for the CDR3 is TGTGCCAGCAGCTCGCCGACTAGCGGGGGGGCCGACACGCAGTATTTT.

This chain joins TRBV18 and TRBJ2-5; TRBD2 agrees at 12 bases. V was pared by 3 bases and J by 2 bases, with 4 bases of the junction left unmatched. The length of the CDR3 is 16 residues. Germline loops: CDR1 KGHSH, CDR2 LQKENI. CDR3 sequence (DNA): TGTGCCAGCTCACCGACTAGCGGGGGCGGGCAAGAGACCCAGTACTTC. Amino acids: CASSPTSGGGQETQYF.